This T cell receptor (beta chain) was retrieved from a study of metastatic and nonmetastatic thyroid tumors (dated by TCRdb to 2019 to 2021). Study-level background: The researchers compared repertoires between peripheral blood samples and tumor or nodule tissue samples from patients with malignant or benign thyroid disease. The research as a whole found: In both blood and tumor samples, TCR beta diversity was reported to be significantly higher in malignant tumors than in benign nodules.

Before undergoing thyroid surgery, none of the patients had been given any kind of treatment. Using T-cell receptor beta sequencing, the researchers looked back retrospectively at clinical samples from patients, gathered between about 2011 and 2019. This clone was seen a few times. Its antigen is currently not known. The sample holds no much larger clone one base away, and base qualities are not on file. Taken from cysteine to phenylalanine, the CDR3 has 13 residues. Here the CDR3 DNA is all that survives: 39 bases in frame from base 1. The junction shows trimming of 4 bases on V and 9 bases on J, plus 15 bases between the germline ends. Based on the germline V gene (reference sequence), the CDR1 and CDR2 sequences are LGHDT and YNNKEL. Library method: PCR. Instrument on record: Illumina HiSeq 4000. High-throughput sequencing was used to profile the CDR3 region of the TCR beta-chain in every patient. As for the authors' bioinformatics: The researchers built a classifier to tell apart papillary thyroid cancer patients with distant metastasis, based on CDR3 differences among clinicopathological groups. The Shannon index was used to assess repertoire diversity, and the Morisita-Horn index was used to assess tumor-blood repertoire similarity. Using fastp trimming at Q25 and MiXCR clonotype assembly, TCRdb reanalyzed the public sequencing data and kept in-frame beta chains. The V and J calls follow TCRdb's processing rather than the paper's. Present in this sample are some 12,000 clones, 20% to 30% of which were seen just once. Approximately 9.8% of the sample belongs to the ten largest clones.

The chain employs TRBV3-1 and TRBJ2-5; the D element could tentatively be TRBD1 or TRBD2, as 6 bases agree for each. Sequenced material: tumor tissue. The receptor's source is a female donor with papillary thyroid cancer or a benign thyroid nodule (not recorded which). Some clones in this sample may be carry-over from other donors' samples. The DNA sequence reads TGTGCCAGCAGCCTGGCGGGGCCAGGGGCCCAGTACTTC. Its translation is CASSLAGPGAQYF.